This entry features one TCR beta chain sequence. This sample is drawn from a study of blood T cell repertoires in COVID-19. Whole-study context: Donors in the United States, Italy and Spain gave samples during acute or convalescent COVID-19. The analysed material was cDNA or gDNA that came from T cells, B-cell-depleted T cells, or PBMCs.

Methods used by the authors: Quantification of nucleated cells was approximated via reference gene primer amplification. Sequencing used immunoSEQ multiplex PCR; TCRdb keeps in-frame clones, though not all of them. The DNA was the basis for D and trimming; V, J and clone size are from that table. The data hold around 210,000 clones, with 84% observed a single time. Germline CDR1 and CDR2: SEHNR and FQNEAQ (reference sequence). CDR3 size: 18 residues. The V end was cut by 5 bases, the J end by 0 bases, with 21 bases between. The sample comprised peripheral blood. The TCR originated in a human donor in a cohort sampled during active COVID-19. The gene calls are TRBV7-9 and TRBJ2-3; TRBD1 is a possible D gene (5 bases). CDR3 bases: TGTGCCAGCAGCCTAAGGGCCAGACAGCGCCTTAGCACAGATACGCAGTATTTT. Its translation: CASSLRARQRLSTDTQYF.